This TCR beta chain is drawn from a study of neoadjuvant anti-PD-1 for oral cavity cancer (dated by TCRdb to the early 2020s). General notes on the study: Three to four biweekly doses of nivolumab at 3 mg/kg were mostly administered to patients before curative-intent surgical resection. A fourth nivolumab dose was given around day 43 to patients without progression, and definitive surgical resection was performed in those patients on days 50-56. Under RECIST 1.1, patients with complete response, partial response or stable disease were classed as responders, and patients with progression were classed as non-responders. An approximately 30% response rate was observed in the parent correlative cohort, in which eleven to twelve patients were included. General study outcomes and caveats: A higher pretreatment blood Treg/Th17 ratio correlated with both higher pretreatment blood TCRbeta clonality and lower post-treatment tumor TCRbeta clonality. After neoadjuvant nivolumab, T cell clonality (Gini index) in PBMCs was significantly higher in non-responders than in responders. Only three patients per response group were included in the TCR analyses, and larger cohorts for validation were called for by the authors.

CDR3 length: 12 amino acids, cysteine to phenylalanine. CDR3 DNA is the only sequence kept; it has 36 bases, read in frame from the first base. Based on the germline V gene, the CDR1 and CDR2 sequences are SGHAT and FQNNGV. Trimming takes 5 bases from V and 7 bases from J, and the germline ends sit 8 bases apart. For deep sequencing, PBMC libraries mostly used roughly 470 ng of input genomic DNA, with six replicates for each sample. TCRbeta libraries were prepared with the immunoSEQ hsTCRbeta kit according to the manufacturer's instructions. Sequencing of the completed libraries took place using an Illumina NovaSeq 6000 S4 flow cell after they had been pooled to roughly 2.9 nM. The source study handled its data this way. The immunoSEQ Analyzer handled quality control and preprocessing of the raw data. The analysis was restricted to productive rearrangements, with each unique CDR3 amino acid sequence defining a clonotype. Repertoire clonality was estimated as the Gini-Simpson index, computed with the R package tcR. Gini indices were compared with Student's t test, and associations with tumor size change were assessed by Pearson correlation. As stored in TCRdb, this immuneACCESS dataset retains in-frame rearrangements with V and J assigned. A fraction of the clones does not appear; measured against another copy, unresolved V genes explain less than half of the discrepancy, and the remainder lacks a known reason. V and J calls and clone size are those listed in that table; D and trimming were worked out from the DNA. For this sample there are over 80,000 clones; 70% to 85% appear just once. The ten largest clonotypes hold 3% to 3.5% of the sample.

As regards this clone: Its antigen has not been determined. Base qualities are not recorded, but no much larger clone differs from it by a single base.

The label giving this sample's time point can be read as: before neoadjuvant nivolumab. The patients had newly diagnosed stage II-IVA oral cavity squamous cell carcinoma and had not received any prior systemic or radiation treatment. The cohort consisted of patients with HPV-negative, locally advanced oral cavity squamous cell carcinoma. No culture maintenance or expansion was done, as the peripheral blood mononuclear cells went straight to analysis. Samples were obtained from a longitudinal correlative study of a single-arm phase II trial of neoadjuvant nivolumab in oral cavity squamous cell carcinoma. Subject-matched pre- and post-treatment PBMCs and tumors from three responders and three non-responders underwent genomic DNA-based TCRbeta sequencing. Peripheral blood mononuclear cells were collected before nivolumab treatment and again after treatment, at the time of surgery. Genomic DNA was isolated from PBMCs using the Maxwell RSC DNA from Cells kit.

Sequences were derived from PBMCs, sampled before nivolumab (anti-PD-1) treatment. This clonotype was sampled from a person aged 35 to 85 with oral cavity squamous cell carcinoma. In this chain, TRBV11-2 is recombined with TRBJ2-2; no D gene is confidently identified. Here the CDR3 is given as CASSGSYGELFF. At the DNA level, the sequence is TGTGCCAGCAGCGGATCCTACGGGGAGCTGTTTTTT. The variable domain in full, with residues beyond the CDR3 obtained from the reference TRBV11-2 and TRBJ2-2 genes, is EAGVAQSPRYKIIEKRQSVAFWCNPISGHATLYWYQQILGQGPKLLIQFQNNGVVDDSQLPKDRFSAERLKGVDSTLKIQPAKLEDSAVYLCASSGSYGELFFGEGSRLTVL.